Listed here are 13 T cell receptor beta chains from one sample, sequenced in a study of identical twins (dated by TCRdb to the mid-2010s). Library preparation employed 5' RACE. TCRdb shows the sequencer as Illumina HiSeq 2000. TCRdb took the public reads, trimmed them with fastp at Q25, ran MiXCR for clone calling and kept in-frame beta chains. Here each entry gathers all rows of one CDR3 protein and keeps the most common genes and DNA. For this sample there are 510,000 or so distinct CDR3 sequences; 13% to 15% appear just once. The ten largest clones add up to about 0.4% of the sample. These data were likewise used in another study, on yellow fever vaccine responses in identical twins.

Sequencing input: CD4+ T cells sorted from blood. The receptors stem from a woman between 18 and 29 years old in good health.

The chain joins TRBV7-2 to TRBJ2-7, with D unresolved. The V and J ends lost 5 bases and 0 bases respectively, with 14 bases between them. Per germline, CDR1 SGHTA and CDR2 FQGNSA. This CDR3 has 15 amino acids. The CDR3 DNA follows: TGTGCCAGCAGCCCTCAACCCGACGGCTCCTACGAGCAGTACTTC. Protein sequence: CASSPQPDGSYEQYF.

This clonotype has a handful of counts. V and J are TRBV29-1 and TRBJ2-5, with 9 bases lining up with TRBD2. CDR1 SQVTM and CDR2 ANQGSEA come from the germline V gene. The CDR3 has 15 amino acids. The J segment lost 6 bases and the V segment lost 4 bases, leaving 12 bases of the junction unmatched. This chain's CDR3 is CSVAESVAGAKTQYF. CDR3 nucleotides: TGCAGCGTTGCCGAGTCGGTAGCGGGAGCAAAGACCCAGTACTTC.

The gene calls are TRBV11-1 and TRBJ2-3; TRBD1 might be the D (5 bases). Germline V gene lookup returns CDR1 SGHAT and CDR2 FQDESV (reference sequence). The CDR3 length is 16 residues. The ends were cut back, 7 bases at V and 5 bases at J, with 22 bases in the middle. Here the CDR3 DNA reads TGTGCCAGCACCTCTCAGGGAACAGGATTAAAAGATACGCAGTATTTT. This codes for CASTSQGTGLKDTQYF. Full variable domain (outside the CDR3, taken from reference TRBV11-1 and TRBJ2-3): EAEVAQSPRYKITEKSQAVAFWCDPISGHATLYWYRQILGQGPELLVQFQDESVVDDSQLPKDRFSAERLKGVDSTLKIQPAELGDSAMYLCASTSQGTGLKDTQYFGPGTRLTVL.

This clonotype was recorded a few times. V is TRBV5-5 and J is TRBJ2-1, with TRBD2 matching over 8 bases. The CDR3 is made up of 16 amino acids. The trim removed 2 bases at V and 1 base at J, leaving 5 bases unmatched. Germline CDR1 reads SGHKS; CDR2 reads YYEKEE (reference sequence). CDR3: CASSLPASGSYNEQFF. The CDR3 coding sequence is TGTGCCAGCAGCTTACCGGCTAGCGGGTCCTACAATGAGCAGTTCTTC.

The chain has TRBV4-1 and TRBJ2-5; TRBD2 matches 11 bases. From germline, CDR1 is MGHRA and CDR2 YSYEKL. V dropped 4 bases and J dropped 11; count of bases not matched to a gene: 9. This CDR3 spans 14 amino acids. In DNA, the CDR3 is TGCGCCAGCAGCCGTGGTAATAGCGGGGGGGCGCAGTACTTC. It translates to CASSRGNSGGAQYF.

The V call is TRBV11-2, the J call TRBJ2-3, with TRBD1 matching over 9 bases. After removal of 5 bases from V and 4 bases from J, the junction contained 13 bases not matched to a gene. Germline assignment: CDR1 SGHAT and CDR2 FQNNGV. This CDR3 comprises 17 residues. CDR3 sequence reads: CASSRRRGQGGSDTQYF. Written as DNA, the CDR3 is TGTGCCAGCAGCCGAAGGCGGGGACAGGGAGGCTCAGATACGCAGTATTTT.

Points on this clonotype: One junction end disagrees with the germline gene, perhaps due to a read error. This chain connects TRBV3-1 to TRBJ1-6, with D uncertain. Germline V CDR1 and CDR2: LGHDT, YNNKEL (reference sequence). The CDR3 is 15 residues long. As DNA, the CDR3 is TGTGACAGCAGTCGAACCGTAGGGAAAAAATCACCCCTCCACTTT. The encoded protein is CDSSRTVGKKSPLHF.

This clonotype has only one observation. The V gene is TRBV20-1, the J gene TRBJ2-2; 7 bases match TRBD2. The trim removed 0 bases at V and 3 bases at J, leaving 7 bases unmatched. This CDR3 has 16 amino acids. From germline, CDR1 is DFQATT and CDR2 SNEGSKA (reference sequence). CDR3 amino acids: CSARDSQGGDTGELFF. The CDR3 bases are TGCAGTGCTAGAGATTCCCAGGGAGGGGACACCGGGGAGCTGTTTTTT.

The chain couples TRBV6-1 to TRBJ2-5, with TRBD1 matching over 8 bases. The J segment lost 4 bases and the V segment lost 3 bases, leaving 7 bases of the junction unmatched. The germline V gene has CDR1 MNHNS and CDR2 SASEGT. This CDR3 has 15 residues. The CDR3 spells CASSETGVGGETQYF. The CDR3 DNA is TGTGCCAGCAGTGAGACAGGGGTAGGCGGAGAGACCCAGTACTTC.

This clonotype was detected a few times. The chain combines TRBV12-3 or TRBV12-4 with TRBJ1-3, with D perhaps TRBD1 (6 bases). Trimming removed 3 bases at V and 2 bases at J, with 11 bases between. The CDR3 has 15 residues. This CDR3 is CASSLVRGPGNTIYF. The CDR3 bases are TGTGCCAGCAGTTTGGTCAGGGGCCCTGGAAACACCATATATTTT.

This clonotype was recorded only once. The chain links TRBV6-1 to TRBJ2-3, with 10 bases aligning to TRBD1. This CDR3 region has 16 residues. Trimming removed 7 bases from V and 3 bases from J; junction bases left unmatched: 10. Germline CDR1 MNHNS, CDR2 SASEGT. Here the CDR3 DNA reads TGTGCCAGCACCTCACGGACAGGGGGTGGAACAGATACGCAGTATTTT. This gives the protein CASTSRTGGGTDTQYF.

Only a few counts were recorded for this clonotype. The chain carries TRBV20-1 and TRBJ2-3; 9 bases line up with TRBD2. This CDR3 is 16 amino acids long. Trimming at V came to 2 bases and at J to 4 bases, leaving 10 bases not matched to a gene. Germline CDR1 reads DFQATT; CDR2 reads SNEGSKA (reference sequence). The CDR3 here is CSARPSLAGGSDTQYF. DNA of the CDR3: TGCAGTGCTAGACCCTCCTTGGCGGGAGGGTCAGATACGCAGTATTTT.

In this sample, this clonotype turned up a few times. This chain links TRBV21-1 with TRBJ2-3; the tabulated D call, TRBD1, remains unverified against the DNA. TRBV21-1 is tagged as a pseudogene. CDR3 length: 16 residues. The CDR3 DNA follows: TGTGCCAGCAGCAAACCCCCCGAGTGGTGGGCAGATACGCAGTATTTT. It is translated as CASSKPPEWWADTQYF.